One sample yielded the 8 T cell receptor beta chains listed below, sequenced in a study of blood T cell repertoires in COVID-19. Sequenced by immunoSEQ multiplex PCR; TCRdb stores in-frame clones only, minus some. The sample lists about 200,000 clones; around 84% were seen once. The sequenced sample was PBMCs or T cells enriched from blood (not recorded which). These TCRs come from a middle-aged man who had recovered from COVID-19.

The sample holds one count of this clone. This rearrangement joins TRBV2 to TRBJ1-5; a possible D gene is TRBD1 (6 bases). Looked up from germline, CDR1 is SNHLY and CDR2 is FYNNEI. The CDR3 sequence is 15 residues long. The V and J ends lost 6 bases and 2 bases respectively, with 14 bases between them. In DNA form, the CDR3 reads TGTGCCAGCAGGAGAGACAGGTGGGGCAATCAGCCCCAGCATTTT. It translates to CASRRDRWGNQPQHF.

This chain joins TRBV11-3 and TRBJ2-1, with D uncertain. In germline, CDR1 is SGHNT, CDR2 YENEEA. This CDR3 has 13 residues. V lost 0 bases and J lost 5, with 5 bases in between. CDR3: CASSLEINNEQFF. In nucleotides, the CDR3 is TGTGCCAGCAGCTTAGAAATAAACAATGAGCAGTTCTTC.

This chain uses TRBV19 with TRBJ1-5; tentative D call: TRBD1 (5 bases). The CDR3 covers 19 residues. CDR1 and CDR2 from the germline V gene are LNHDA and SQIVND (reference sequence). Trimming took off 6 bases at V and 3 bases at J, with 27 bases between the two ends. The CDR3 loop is CASRDSVDLSGSFNQPQHF. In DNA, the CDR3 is TGTGCCAGTAGAGACAGCGTGGACCTGAGTGGATCTTTCAATCAGCCCCAGCATTTT.

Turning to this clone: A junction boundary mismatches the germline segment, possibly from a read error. The CDR3 nucleotides read TGTGCTAGCAGCCTCGCCGGGTCCTACGAGCAGTACTTC. Its protein product is CASSLAGSYEQYF. The rearrangement joins TRBV7-7 to TRBJ2-7, with D hard to call. CDR1 and CDR2 (germline): SSHAT, FNYEAQ (reference sequence). The CDR3 is 13 amino acids.

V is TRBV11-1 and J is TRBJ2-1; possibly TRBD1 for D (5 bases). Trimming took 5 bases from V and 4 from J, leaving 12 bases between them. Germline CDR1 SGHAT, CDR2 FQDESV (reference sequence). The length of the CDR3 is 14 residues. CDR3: CASSLTDSYNEQFF. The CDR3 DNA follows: TGTGCCAGCAGCCTAACCGACAGTTACAATGAGCAGTTCTTC.

CDR3 protein: CASSARGREQYF. The CDR3, as DNA: TGTGCCAGTAGTGCCAGGGGGCGCGAGCAGTACTTC. This rearrangement joins TRBV19 to TRBJ2-7; TRBD1 matches at 8 bases. In germline, CDR1 is LNHDA, CDR2 SQIVND (reference sequence). V trimming: 5 bases; J trimming: 6 bases; junction bases outside the gene matches: 3. The CDR3 extends over 12 amino acids.

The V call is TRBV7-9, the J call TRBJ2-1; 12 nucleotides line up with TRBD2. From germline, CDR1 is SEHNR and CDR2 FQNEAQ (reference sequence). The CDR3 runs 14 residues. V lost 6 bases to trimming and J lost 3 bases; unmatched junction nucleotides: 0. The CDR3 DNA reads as TGTGCCAGCAGGGGACTAGCGGGCTACAATGAGCAGTTCTTC. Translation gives CASRGLAGYNEQFF. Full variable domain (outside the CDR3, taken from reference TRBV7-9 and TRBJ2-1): DTGVSQNPRHKITKRGQNVTFRCDPISEHNRLYWYRQTLGQGPEFLTYFQNEAQLEKSRLLSDRFSAERPKGSFSTLEIQRTEQGDSAMYLCASRGLAGYNEQFFGPGTRLTVL.

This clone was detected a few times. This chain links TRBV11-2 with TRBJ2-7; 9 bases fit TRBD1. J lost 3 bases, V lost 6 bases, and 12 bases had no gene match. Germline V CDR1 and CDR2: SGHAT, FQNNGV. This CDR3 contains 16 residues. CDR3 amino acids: CASRKPGQGRDYEQYF. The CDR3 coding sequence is TGTGCCAGCAGAAAACCGGGACAGGGAAGAGACTACGAGCAGTACTTC.